This TCR beta chain comes out of a study of T cell responses to AZD1222 COVID-19 vaccine. Only in-frame clones appear in the TCRdb table, and some are missing; sequencing was by immunoSEQ multiplex PCR. The sample includes some 96,000 clones, approximately 84% of them seen just once. This TCR came from an adult who received the AZD1222 COVID-19 vaccine. The sequences come from peripheral blood, collected 28 days after the second AZD1222 dose.

The CDR3 here is CASSLQGTNTGELFF. In DNA form, the CDR3 reads TGTGCCAGCAGTTTACAGGGCACGAACACCGGGGAGCTGTTTTTT. The chain links TRBV6-6 to TRBJ2-2, with a weak D call TRBD1 (6 bases). V was shortened by 4 bases and J by 0 bases, with 9 bases between the two germline ends. This CDR3 region has 15 residues. Germline CDR1 reads MNHNY; CDR2 reads SVGAGI (reference sequence).